The sequence of this TCR beta chain was determined in a study of post-analysis software for immune sequencing data. cDNA libraries for TCR beta contained unique molecular identifiers. TCRdb re-called the PCR reads through MiXCR, storing one row per CDR3 protein. The sample contains 250,000 to 300,000 distinct CDR3 sequences, 36% of which appear only once. Notes on the study in general: In patients, TRBV5-6, TRBV5-1 and TRBV20-1 belonged to four or five TRBV segments found more frequently than in controls. F-measure co-clustering was strong for batch-matched samples.

In the case of this clonotype: The antigen remains unidentified.

The CDR3 consists of 18 residues. The origin of this receptor is a girl aged 5-17 years with multiple sclerosis. This chain links TRBV21-1 with TRBJ2-2; the table's D call, TRBD2, was not checked against the DNA. TRBV21-1 is annotated as a pseudogene. The source material was blood. CDR3 sequence: CASSTGLAGGPSDGELFF. The CDR3 region has the DNA TGTGCCAGCAGCACGGGACTAGCGGGGGGGCCGTCGGACGGGGAGCTGTTTTTT.